This TCR beta chain originates from a study of T cell repertoires in cytomegalovirus infection. One entry per CDR3 protein results from TCRdb running MiXCR on the reads. The sample has about 830,000 distinct CDR3 sequences, over 25% seen once. Germline CDR1 is SGHVS and CDR2 is FNYEAQ. The CDR3 sequence is 13 residues long. Trimming at V came to 1 base and at J to 7 bases, leaving 1 base not matched to a gene. This clonotype was picked up many times. Its antigen is as yet unknown. The sequencing here drew on cultured CD8+ T cells from PBMCs, taken from culture after CMV antigen stimulation. The sequence came from a human donor in good health (CMV status not recorded). Some clones in this sample may be carry-over from other donors' samples. The chain couples TRBV7-6 to TRBJ2-1; 7 bases are shared with TRBD2. Here the CDR3 DNA reads TGTGCCAGCAGCTTAGACGGGGGGAATGAGCAGTTCTTC. It translates to CASSLDGGNEQFF.